Shown below are 27 T cell receptor beta chains from a single sample sequenced in a study of cytomegalovirus exposure and HLA in healthy donors. Sequenced by immunoSEQ multiplex PCR; TCRdb stores in-frame clones only, minus some. The sample shows about 360,000 clones, 86% of them seen only once. Sequencing was done on a sample of PBMCs. The receptor set was obtained from a woman between 18 and 30 years old in good health and CMV-seronegative.

CDR3 residues: CASKETGDGNTIYF. The CDR3 nucleotides are TGTGCCAGCAAAGAGACAGGGGACGGAAACACCATATATTTT. The chain combines TRBV11-2 with TRBJ1-3; 8 bases match TRBD1. The germline V gene has CDR1 SGHAT and CDR2 FQNNGV. This CDR3 has 14 residues. V shed 7 bases and J 4 bases; nucleotides not matched to a gene: 6.

The table lists this clone with a few counts. This chain uses TRBV7-9 with TRBJ1-1, with D possibly matching TRBD1 (5 bases). The CDR3 covers 15 residues. V shed 5 bases and J shed 5 bases, with 18 bases lying between them. The germline CDR1 and CDR2 sequences are SEHNR and FQNEAQ (reference sequence). The CDR3 protein is CASSRQQGLGTEAFF. CDR3 in DNA: TGTGCCAGCAGCAGACAGCAGGGATTAGGGACTGAAGCTTTCTTT.

In its sample, this clone was seen once. V gene TRBV6-5 combines with J gene TRBJ2-7; no definite D call. Germline loops: CDR1 MNHEY, CDR2 SVGAGI. This CDR3 has 13 residues. The V gene lost 5 bases and the J gene lost 1 base, with 9 bases spanning the gap. CDR3 loop: CASSQTLSYEQYF. As DNA, the CDR3 is TGTGCCAGCAGTCAGACACTTTCCTACGAGCAGTACTTC.

A single count supports this clone. The genes are TRBV7-9 and TRBJ2-3; possibly TRBD2 for D (5 bases). CDR3 length: 12 residues. CDR1 is SEHNR, CDR2 FQNEAQ, per germline (reference sequence). Trimming removed 5 bases at V and 6 bases at J, with 9 bases between. CDR3: CASSTVADTQYF. The CDR3 DNA is TGTGCCAGCAGCACGGTAGCGGATACGCAGTATTTT.

This sequence joins TRBV18 and TRBJ2-5, with 11 bases matching TRBD1. The CDR3 runs 15 residues. The germline CDR1 and CDR2 sequences are KGHSH and LQKENI. Unmatched junction bases numbered 3, after V lost 1 base and J lost 5 bases. In DNA, the CDR3 is TGTGCCAGCTCACCACGGACAGGGGGCGCGGAGACCCAGTACTTC. It translates to CASSPRTGGAETQYF.

The rearrangement joins TRBV7-9 to TRBJ2-2, with 8 bases lining up with TRBD1. The CDR3 totals 16 residues. V trimming: 5 bases; J trimming: 5 bases; junction bases outside the gene matches: 10. Germline V gives CDR1 SEHNR, CDR2 FQNEAQ (reference sequence). The chain's CDR3 is CASSPVGQGRTGELFF. Here the CDR3 DNA reads TGTGCCAGCAGCCCCGTCGGACAGGGCCGGACCGGGGAGCTGTTTTTT.

The rearrangement uses TRBV6-1 and TRBJ1-1; D not certain. V lost 6 bases, J lost 7 bases, and 12 bases lay in between. The CDR3 consists of 12 residues. Germline V lookup: CDR1 MNHNS, CDR2 SASEGT. The CDR3, as DNA: TGTGCCAGCAGCCTCGGGATCCTTGAAGCTTTCTTT. Encoded protein: CASSLGILEAFF.

V and J are TRBV28 and TRBJ1-1; D is undetermined. This CDR3 comprises 15 residues. Trimming pared 5 bases from V and 3 bases from J, leaving 16 bases between. The germline gives CDR1 MDHEN, CDR2 SYDVKM. The CDR3 is CASSPPRGVYTEAFF. The CDR3 DNA follows: TGTGCCAGCAGTCCACCTCGAGGTGTGTACACTGAAGCTTTCTTT.

This chain joins TRBV5-4 and TRBJ2-5; 11 nucleotides align to TRBD2. CDR3 size: 15 residues. V lost 4 bases, J lost 2 bases, and 4 bases stayed unmatched. Per germline, CDR1 SGHNT and CDR2 YYREEE (reference sequence). CDR3 residues: CASSIRLAGQETQYF. CDR3 coding DNA: TGTGCCAGCAGCATTAGACTAGCGGGGCAAGAGACCCAGTACTTC.

The chain joins TRBV6-5 to TRBJ1-5, with D possibly TRBD1 on 6 matching bases. The germline V and J ends were trimmed by 4 bases and 2 bases, with 9 bases remaining between them. This CDR3 spans 14 amino acids. CDR1 and CDR2 from the germline V gene are MNHEY and SVGAGI. The DNA of the CDR3 is TGTGCCAGCAGTTGGGGGCGCGGCAATCAGCCCCAGCATTTT. Translated, it gives CASSWGRGNQPQHF.

CDR3 DNA: TGTGCCAGCAGTGACCAGCGGACGGCTGGAAACACCATATATTTT. Its translation: CASSDQRTAGNTIYF. The genes are TRBV6-1 and TRBJ1-3, with no clear D. The germline V gene encodes CDR1 MNHNS and CDR2 SASEGT. The CDR3 runs 15 residues. V was shortened by 3 bases and J by 2 bases, with 11 bases between the two germline ends.

V is TRBV18 and J is TRBJ2-5, with TRBD1 identical over 10 bases. Germline-derived CDR1 and CDR2 are KGHSH and LQKENI. This CDR3 has 15 amino acids. J lost 5 bases, V lost 3 bases, and 6 bases had no gene match. This CDR3 reads CASSPGTGERETQYF. The CDR3 nucleotides are TGTGCCAGCTCACCCGGGACAGGGGAACGGGAGACCCAGTACTTC.

The chain carries TRBV5-4 and TRBJ2-7; the D gene is possibly TRBD1 (5 bases). The length of the CDR3 is 14 residues. V dropped 3 bases and J dropped 3 bases, with 13 bases sitting between them. Per germline, CDR1 SGHNT and CDR2 YYREEE (reference sequence). The DNA of the CDR3 is TGTGCCAGCAGCTCAAGACAGACGGGCTACGAGCAGTACTTC. This translates into CASSSRQTGYEQYF.

The rearrangement links TRBV13 to TRBJ2-7; 10 positions match TRBD2. This CDR3 contains 15 residues. The germline CDR1 and CDR2 sequences are PRHDT and FYEKMQ (reference sequence). V dropped 0 bases and J dropped 4; count of bases not matched to a gene: 3. CDR3: CASSLGTAGGYEQYF. In DNA form, the CDR3 reads TGTGCCAGCAGCTTAGGTACAGCGGGAGGGTACGAGCAGTACTTC. Using reference TRBV13 and TRBJ2-7 for the parts outside the CDR3, the full variable domain is AAGVIQSPRHLIKEKRETATLKCYPIPRHDTVYWYQQGPGQDPQFLISFYEKMQSDKGSIPDRFSAQQFSDYHSELNMSSLELGDSALYFCASSLGTAGGYEQYFGPGTRLTVT.

The V call is TRBV4-1, the J call TRBJ2-1; D gene ambiguous. This CDR3 comprises 15 residues. Per germline, CDR1 MGHRA and CDR2 YSYEKL. Between the trimmed V and J ends, which lost 1 base and 1 base, there was a span of 8 bases. CDR3 DNA: TGCGCCAGCAGCCAAGTCTACGTATCCTACAATGAGCAGTTCTTC. Protein sequence: CASSQVYVSYNEQFF.

The chain carries TRBV5-6 and TRBJ2-5; 10 bases map to TRBD1. V was pared by 2 bases and J by 5 bases, with 6 bases of the junction left unmatched. CDR1 is SGHDT, CDR2 YYEEEE, per germline. The CDR3 has 15 amino acids. The CDR3 loop is CASSLAGTGVETQYF. The CDR3 nucleotides read TGTGCCAGCAGCTTAGCCGGGACAGGGGTGGAGACCCAGTACTTC.

This chain connects TRBV9 to TRBJ2-3; 7 positions agree with TRBD2. Germline CDR1 reads SGDLS; CDR2 reads YYNGEE. The CDR3 covers 15 residues. V trimming: 4 bases; J trimming: 3 bases; junction bases outside the gene matches: 8. In nucleotides, the CDR3 is TGTGCCAGCAGCATTCTTAGCGGGTCGACAGATACGCAGTATTTT. Protein: CASSILSGSTDTQYF. Combining the CDR3 with reference TRBV9 and TRBJ2-3 gives the whole variable domain DSGVTQTPKHLITATGQRVTLRCSPRSGDLSVYWYQQSLDQGLQFLIQYYNGEERAKGNILERFSAQQFPDLHSELNLSSLELGDSALYFCASSILSGSTDTQYFGPGTRLTVL.

This clone is a singleton in its sample. The chain has TRBV25-1 and TRBJ1-2; no definite D call. CDR1 and CDR2 from the germline V gene are MGHDK and SYGVNS. V lost 5 bases and J 3 bases, leaving 13 bases between the germline ends. The CDR3 has 14 amino acids. In nucleotides, the CDR3 is TGTGCCAGCAGTCCTATGACACAGCACTATGGCTACACCTTC. Its translation is CASSPMTQHYGYTF.

In nucleotides, the CDR3 is TGTGCCAGCAGTCCGATTATGGGCCCGGGACTAGCCCAGATTATTAGGCAGTTCTTC. Amino acids: CASSPIMGPGLAQIIRQFF. The rearrangement links TRBV27 to TRBJ2-1, with TRBD2 identical over 9 bases. V lost 5 bases and J lost 12; bases outside the gene matches: 26. CDR1 and CDR2 (germline): MNHEY, SMNVEV (reference sequence). CDR3 size: 19 residues.

The chain has TRBV2 and TRBJ2-5; no clear D. The CDR3 has 12 amino acids. Germline V gene data show CDR1 as SNHLY and CDR2 as FYNNEI. Deletions cut 9 bases from V and 2 bases from J, with 10 bases between. The DNA for the CDR3 is TGTGCCAGTCTAGGCTTTCAAGAGACCCAGTACTTC. Its translation: CASLGFQETQYF. Supplemented by reference TRBV2 and TRBJ2-5, the full variable domain reads EPEVTQTPSHQVTQMGQEVILRCVPISNHLYFYWYRQILGQKVEFLVSFYNNEISEKSEIFDDQFSVERPDGSNFTLKIRSTKLEDSAMYFCASLGFQETQYFGPGTRLLVL.

The chain carries TRBV19 and TRBJ2-3, with TRBD1 matching over 7 bases. The CDR3 covers 17 residues. The germline V gene has CDR1 LNHDA and CDR2 SQIVND (reference sequence). Unmatched junction bases numbered 13, after V lost 3 bases and J lost 4 bases. The CDR3 region is CASSITPGQTLPDTQYF. The CDR3 bases are TGTGCCAGTAGTATCACACCGGGACAGACCCTCCCAGATACGCAGTATTTT.

This clone was observed a single time. The chain combines TRBV5-1 with TRBJ1-2; tentatively, D is TRBD1 (5 bases). The CDR3 runs 15 residues. With 0 bases removed from V and 4 bases from J, the gap between germline ends came to 13 bases. The germline CDR1 and CDR2 sequences are SGHRS and YFSETQ. The CDR3 sequence: CASSLASGRGYGYTF. The CDR3 bases are TGCGCCAGCAGCTTGGCCTCAGGGCGAGGCTATGGCTACACCTTC.

V is TRBV25-1 and J is TRBJ2-3; 11 bases are shared with TRBD2. There are 15 residues in the CDR3. From germline, CDR1 is MGHDK and CDR2 SYGVNS. V lost 9 bases to trimming and J lost 6 bases; unmatched junction nucleotides: 11. CDR3 in DNA: TGTGCCAGAGGTTACCTAGCGGGAGGTTGGGATACGCAGTATTTT. Its protein is CARGYLAGGWDTQYF.

As DNA, the CDR3 is TGTGCCAGCAGTTACTCCACACAGGGTTGGGGTGGCTACACCTTC. Amino acids: CASSYSTQGWGGYTF. The chain combines TRBV6-6 with TRBJ1-2; D is perhaps TRBD1 (6 bases). V dropped 0 bases and J dropped 7 bases, with 15 bases sitting between them. Germline V gene sequence: CDR1 MNHNY, CDR2 SVGAGI (reference sequence). The CDR3 length is 15 residues.

The sample holds one count of this clone. The chain uses TRBV30 and TRBJ1-1; tentative D call: TRBD1 (5 bases). The germline V gene encodes CDR1 GTSNPN and CDR2 SVGIG (reference sequence). There are 14 residues in the CDR3. V lost 0 bases and J 2 bases, leaving 10 bases between the germline ends. CDR3 protein: CAWSVVGVNTEAFF. In nucleotides, the CDR3 is TGTGCCTGGAGTGTCGTAGGGGTAAACACTGAAGCTTTCTTT.

The chain employs TRBV2 and TRBJ1-1; a possible D gene is TRBD1 (5 bases). The germline V gene encodes CDR1 SNHLY and CDR2 FYNNEI. The CDR3 totals 12 residues. The V end was cut by 7 bases, the J end by 7 bases, with 13 bases between. This CDR3 reads CASKGHLLEAFF. In nucleotides, the CDR3 is TGTGCCAGCAAGGGGCATCTTCTTGAAGCTTTCTTT. The full variable domain, its missing parts supplied by reference TRBV2 and TRBJ1-1, is EPEVTQTPSHQVTQMGQEVILRCVPISNHLYFYWYRQILGQKVEFLVSFYNNEISEKSEIFDDQFSVERPDGSNFTLKIRSTKLEDSAMYFCASKGHLLEAFFGQGTRLTVV.

V gene TRBV5-4 combines with J gene TRBJ2-7; maybe TRBD1 (6 bases). The CDR3 is 13 residues long. The germline gives CDR1 SGHNT, CDR2 YYREEE (reference sequence). Trimming left V 4 bases short and J 3 bases short, with 11 bases between. The CDR3 protein is CASSPADSYEQYF. CDR3 sequence (DNA): TGTGCCAGCAGCCCCGCGGACAGCTACGAGCAGTACTTC.